The 14 T cell receptor beta chains presented below share a single source sample, sequenced in a study of T-cell reconstitution after alpha-beta-depleted transplantation in children. The authors prepared the TCRbeta library with unique molecular identifiers. MiXCR, run by TCRdb on the PCR reads, gives a single entry per CDR3 protein. The table shows about 200,000 distinct CDR3 sequences, with around 5.9% occurring only once. The specimen comprised PBMCs, sampled before TCRalphabeta/CD19-depleted stem cell transplant. These receptors came from a girl under three years old with combined immunodeficiency, due to receive a stem cell transplant.

This clonotype came up many times. The chain recombines TRBV29-1 with TRBJ2-5; D is possibly TRBD1 or TRBD2 (6 bases each). V lost 0 bases to trimming and J lost 4 bases, with 15 bases between them. The CDR3 spans 15 residues. Germline assignment: CDR1 SQVTM and CDR2 ANQGSEA. The CDR3 region has the DNA TGCAGCGTTGAAGATCGGCAGGGGCGGGGAGAGACCCAGTACTTC. Amino acids: CSVEDRQGRGETQYF.

This clonotype was found many times. The chain combines TRBV10-3 with TRBJ2-7, with 7 bases matching TRBD1. The CDR3 is made up of 15 amino acids. Germline CDR1 ENHRY, CDR2 SYGVKD. Trimming removed 0 bases from V and 2 bases from J; junction bases left unmatched: 4. The CDR3 coding sequence is TGTGCCATCAGTGAGTCGAACAGGGGTACCTACGAGCAGTACTTC. It translates to CAISESNRGTYEQYF.

In its sample, this clonotype was seen many times. The rearrangement uses TRBV7-8 and TRBJ1-2; TRBD1 agrees at 8 bases. V lost 6 bases and J lost 8; bases outside the gene matches: 17. Germline lookup yields CDR1 SGHVS and CDR2 FQNEAQ. The length of the CDR3 is 16 residues. The CDR3 DNA is TGTGCCAGCAGTTCAACCAGGACAGGGAAAGGGTCGGGCTACACCTTC. This translates into CASSSTRTGKGSGYTF.

This clonotype was seen ten or more times. The chain employs TRBV24-1 and TRBJ2-5; 8 bases line up with TRBD2. Germline lookup yields CDR1 KGHDR and CDR2 SFDVKD. The CDR3 has 16 amino acids. The junction had 4 bases not matched to a gene; V was cut back by 1 base and J by 1 base. The CDR3 loop is CATSDFGGGSQETQYF. CDR3 bases: TGTGCCACCAGTGATTTCGGGGGGGGTTCCCAAGAGACCCAGTACTTC.

This clonotype was counted ten times or more. The chain recombines TRBV27 with TRBJ2-7; no firm D call. Germline V gene data show CDR1 as MNHEY and CDR2 as SMNVEV (reference sequence). This CDR3 contains 12 residues. Trimming removed 1 base at V and 5 bases at J, with 6 bases between. Written as DNA, the CDR3 is TGTGCCAGCAGTTTATGGGGTCACGAGCAGTACTTC. It codes for CASSLWGHEQYF.

This clonotype was observed a handful of times. CDR3 sequence (DNA): TGTGCCAGCAGCTTATGGGCTCGGGCTAGCGTACGCAATGAGCAGTTCTTC. Translating it yields CASSLWARASVRNEQFF. The chain uses TRBV7-9 and TRBJ2-1; TRBD2 might be the D (6 bases). V lost 2 bases, J lost 6 bases, and 20 bases lay in between. Germline assignment: CDR1 SEHNR and CDR2 FQNEAQ (reference sequence). This CDR3 is 17 amino acids long.

The count of this clonotype is one. V and J are TRBV7-2 and TRBJ2-3, with D uncertain. The germline gives CDR1 SGHTA, CDR2 FQGNSA. The CDR3 loop spans 13 amino acids. V lost 9 bases to trimming and J lost 3 bases, with 13 bases between them. Here the CDR3 reads CASPDSQTDTQYF. The CDR3 DNA follows: TGTGCCAGTCCAGACTCCCAAACAGATACGCAGTATTTT.

About this clonotype itself: A much bigger clone sits one base away, suggesting this may be a read error. The chain recombines TRBV4-2 with TRBJ2-3; 9 bases are a match to TRBD2. The germline CDR1 and CDR2 sequences are LGHNA and YNFKEQ. This CDR3 has 16 amino acids. Written as DNA, the CDR3 is TGTGGCAGCAGCCAAGGGGCGGGGGGGCGCACAGATACGCAGTATTTT. Encoded protein: CGSSQGAGGRTDTQYF.

In its sample, this clonotype was seen many times. The chain couples TRBV12-3 or TRBV12-4 to TRBJ1-2; D gene uncertain. Trimming took off 3 bases at V and 2 bases at J, with 7 bases between the two ends. The length of the CDR3 is 13 residues. The CDR3 DNA reads TGTGCCAGCAGTTTCTGGACGAACTATGGCTACACCTTC. Its protein is CASSFWTNYGYTF.

This clonotype showed up many times. This chain joins TRBV6-2 or TRBV6-3 and TRBJ2-7; possible D gene TRBD1, 6 bases. CDR1 is MNHEY and CDR2 is SVGEGT in the germline V gene. V dropped 7 bases and J dropped 1 base, with 17 bases sitting between them. This CDR3 spans 15 amino acids. The DNA for the CDR3 is TGTGCCAGCACCGCAATACAGGGATTGTCCTACGAGCAGTACTTC. Translating gives CASTAIQGLSYEQYF.

In its sample, this clonotype was seen many times. Here the CDR3 reads CASSLIGGLGSYNEQFF. The CDR3 DNA follows: TGTGCCAGCAGCTTAATTGGCGGGTTGGGCTCCTACAATGAGCAGTTCTTC. This chain uses TRBV7-3 with TRBJ2-1; D might be TRBD2 (5 bases). In germline, CDR1 is SGHTA, CDR2 FQGTGA. CDR3 length: 17 amino acids. V was pared by 1 base and J by 0 bases, with 13 bases between.

This clonotype was recorded at least ten times. The chain uses TRBV5-1 and TRBJ2-3; 10 bases match TRBD2. The germline CDR1 and CDR2 sequences are SGHRS and YFSETQ. J gave up 1 base and V 1 base, and 0 bases lay outside the gene matches. This CDR3 has 15 amino acids. The CDR3 nucleotides are TGCGCCAGCAGCTTGAGCGGGAGGGGCACAGATACGCAGTATTTT. It encodes CASSLSGRGTDTQYF.

In its sample, this clonotype was seen many times. J is TRBJ2-1 and V is TRBV5-1; D perhaps matches TRBD1 (6 bases). Trimming took 1 base from V and 4 from J, leaving 15 bases between them. The CDR3 has 16 amino acids. Germline-derived CDR1 and CDR2 are SGHRS and YFSETQ. CDR3 residues: CASSLYRVIQYNEQFF. The CDR3 DNA is TGCGCCAGCAGCTTGTACAGGGTAATCCAGTACAATGAGCAGTTCTTC. Full variable domain (outside the CDR3, taken from reference TRBV5-1 and TRBJ2-1): KAGVTQTPRYLIKTRGQQVTLSCSPISGHRSVSWYQQTPGQGLQFLFEYFSETQRNKGNFPGRFSGRQFSNSRSEMNVSTLELGDSALYLCASSLYRVIQYNEQFFGPGTRLTVL.

This clonotype occurred many times. The chain recombines TRBV24-1 with TRBJ2-1; weak D call: TRBD2 (6 bases). Trimming removed 7 bases at V and 0 bases at J, with 12 bases between. This CDR3 region has 15 residues. The germline V gene has CDR1 KGHDR and CDR2 SFDVKD. Written as DNA, the CDR3 is TGTGCCACCAGGCCTAGCGTAAGCTCCTACAATGAGCAGTTCTTC. It is translated as CATRPSVSSYNEQFF.